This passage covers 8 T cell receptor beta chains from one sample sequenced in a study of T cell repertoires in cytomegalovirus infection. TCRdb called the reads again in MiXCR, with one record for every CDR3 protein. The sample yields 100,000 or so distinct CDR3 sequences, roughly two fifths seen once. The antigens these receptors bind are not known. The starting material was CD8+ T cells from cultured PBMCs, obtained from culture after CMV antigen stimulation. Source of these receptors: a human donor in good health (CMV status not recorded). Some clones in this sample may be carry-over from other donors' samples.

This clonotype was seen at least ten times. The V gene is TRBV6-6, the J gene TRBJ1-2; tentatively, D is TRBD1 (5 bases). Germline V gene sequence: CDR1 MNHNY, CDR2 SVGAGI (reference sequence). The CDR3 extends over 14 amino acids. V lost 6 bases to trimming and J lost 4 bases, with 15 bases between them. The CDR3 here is CASRPAGTSYGYTF. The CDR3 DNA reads TGTGCCAGCAGACCCGCAGGGACGAGCTATGGCTACACCTTC.

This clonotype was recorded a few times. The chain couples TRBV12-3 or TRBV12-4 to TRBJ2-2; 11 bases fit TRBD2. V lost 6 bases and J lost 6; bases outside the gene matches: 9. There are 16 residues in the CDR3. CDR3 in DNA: TGTGCCAGCAGCTACACTAGCGGGGGATCGGCCGGGGAGCTGTTTTTT. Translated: CASSYTSGGSAGELFF.

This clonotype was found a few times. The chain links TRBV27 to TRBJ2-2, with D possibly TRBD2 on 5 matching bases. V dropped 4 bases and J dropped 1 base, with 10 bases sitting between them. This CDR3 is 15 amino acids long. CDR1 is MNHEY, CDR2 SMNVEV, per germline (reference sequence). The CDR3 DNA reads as TGTGCCAGCAGTTCCCAGCGGTGGAACACCGGGGAGCTGTTTTTT. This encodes CASSSQRWNTGELFF.

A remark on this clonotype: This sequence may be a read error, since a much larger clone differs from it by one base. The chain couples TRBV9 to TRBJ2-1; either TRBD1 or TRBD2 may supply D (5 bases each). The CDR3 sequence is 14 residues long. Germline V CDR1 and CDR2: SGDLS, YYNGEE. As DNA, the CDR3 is TGTTCCAGCAGCGTATTTCGAGGGGCAAATGAGCAGTTCTTC. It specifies CSSSVFRGANEQFF.

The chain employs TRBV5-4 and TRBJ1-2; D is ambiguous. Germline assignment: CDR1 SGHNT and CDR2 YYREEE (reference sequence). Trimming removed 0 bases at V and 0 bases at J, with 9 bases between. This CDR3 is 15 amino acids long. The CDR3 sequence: CASSLVLDANYGYTF. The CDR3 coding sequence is TGTGCCAGCAGCTTGGTGCTGGACGCTAACTATGGCTACACCTTC.

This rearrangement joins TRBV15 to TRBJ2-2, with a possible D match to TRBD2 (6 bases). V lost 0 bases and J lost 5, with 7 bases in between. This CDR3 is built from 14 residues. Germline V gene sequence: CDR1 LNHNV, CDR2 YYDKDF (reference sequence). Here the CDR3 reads CATSREGRTGELFF. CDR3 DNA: TGTGCCACCAGCAGAGAAGGGAGGACCGGGGAGCTGTTTTTT.

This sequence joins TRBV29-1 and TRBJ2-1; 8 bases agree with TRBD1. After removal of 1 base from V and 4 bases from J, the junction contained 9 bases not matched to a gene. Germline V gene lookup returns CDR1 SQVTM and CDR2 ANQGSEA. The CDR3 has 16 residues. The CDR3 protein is CSVEGLTDRAYNEQFF. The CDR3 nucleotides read TGCAGCGTTGAAGGCCTTACGGACAGGGCATACAATGAGCAGTTCTTC.

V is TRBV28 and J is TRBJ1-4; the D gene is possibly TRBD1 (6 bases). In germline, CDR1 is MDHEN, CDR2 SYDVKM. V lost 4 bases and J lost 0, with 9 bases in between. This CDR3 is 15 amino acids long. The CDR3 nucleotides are TGTGCCAGCAGTTCCCGACAGGCAACTAATGAAAAACTGTTTTTT. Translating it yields CASSSRQATNEKLFF.